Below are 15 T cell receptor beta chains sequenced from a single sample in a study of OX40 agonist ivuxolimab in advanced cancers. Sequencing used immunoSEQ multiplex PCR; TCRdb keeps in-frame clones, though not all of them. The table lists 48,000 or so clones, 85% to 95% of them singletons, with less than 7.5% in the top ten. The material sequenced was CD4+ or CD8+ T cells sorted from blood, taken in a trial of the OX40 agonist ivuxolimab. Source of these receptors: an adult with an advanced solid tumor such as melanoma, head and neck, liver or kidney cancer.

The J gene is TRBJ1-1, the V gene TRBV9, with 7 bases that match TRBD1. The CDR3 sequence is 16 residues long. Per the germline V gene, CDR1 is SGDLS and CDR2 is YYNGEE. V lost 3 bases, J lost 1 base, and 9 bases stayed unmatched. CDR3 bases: TGTGCCAGCAGCGACGGGACAGAATCGCAGAACACTGAAGCTTTCTTT. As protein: CASSDGTESQNTEAFF.

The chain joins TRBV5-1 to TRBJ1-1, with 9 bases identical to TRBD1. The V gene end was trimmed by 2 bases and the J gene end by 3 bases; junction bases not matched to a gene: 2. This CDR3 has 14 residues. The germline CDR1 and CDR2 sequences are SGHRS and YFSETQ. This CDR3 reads CASSFDRGDTEAFF. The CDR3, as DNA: TGCGCCAGCAGCTTTGACAGGGGGGACACTGAAGCTTTCTTT. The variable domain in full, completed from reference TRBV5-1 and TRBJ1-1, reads KAGVTQTPRYLIKTRGQQVTLSCSPISGHRSVSWYQQTPGQGLQFLFEYFSETQRNKGNFPGRFSGRQFSNSRSEMNVSTLELGDSALYLCASSFDRGDTEAFFGQGTRLTVV.

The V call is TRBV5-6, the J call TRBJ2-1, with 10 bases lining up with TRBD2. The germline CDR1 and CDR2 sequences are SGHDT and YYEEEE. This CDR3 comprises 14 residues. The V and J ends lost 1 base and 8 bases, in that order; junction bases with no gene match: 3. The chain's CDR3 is CASSLTSGVDEQFF. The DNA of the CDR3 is TGTGCCAGCAGCTTGACTAGCGGGGTAGATGAGCAGTTCTTC.

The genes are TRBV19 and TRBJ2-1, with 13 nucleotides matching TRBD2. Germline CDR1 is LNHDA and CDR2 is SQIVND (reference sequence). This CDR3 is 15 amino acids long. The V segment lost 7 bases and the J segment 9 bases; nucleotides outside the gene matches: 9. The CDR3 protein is CASTVTSGGAREQFF. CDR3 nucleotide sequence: TGTGCCAGTACCGTTACTAGCGGGGGGGCCCGTGAGCAGTTCTTC.

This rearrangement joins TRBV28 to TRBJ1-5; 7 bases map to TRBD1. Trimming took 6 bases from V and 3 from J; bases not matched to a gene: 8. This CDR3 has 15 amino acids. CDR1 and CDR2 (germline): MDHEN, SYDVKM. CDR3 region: CASSRLTGNNQPQHF. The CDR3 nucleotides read TGTGCCAGCAGCCGACTGACAGGGAACAATCAGCCCCAGCATTTT.

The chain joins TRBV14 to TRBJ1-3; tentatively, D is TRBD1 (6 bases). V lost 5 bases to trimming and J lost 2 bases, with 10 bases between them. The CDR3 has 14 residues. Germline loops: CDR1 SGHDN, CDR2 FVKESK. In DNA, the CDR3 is TGTGCCAGCAGCGTACAGGGAACTGGAAACACCATATATTTT. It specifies CASSVQGTGNTIYF.

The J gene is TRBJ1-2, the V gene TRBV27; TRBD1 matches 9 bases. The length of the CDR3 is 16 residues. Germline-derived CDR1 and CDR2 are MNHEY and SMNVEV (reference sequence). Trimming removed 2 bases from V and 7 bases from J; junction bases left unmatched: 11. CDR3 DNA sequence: TGTGCCAGCAGTTTAAATCCGGGACAGGGCTTCTTTGGCTACACCTTC. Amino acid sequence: CASSLNPGQGFFGYTF.

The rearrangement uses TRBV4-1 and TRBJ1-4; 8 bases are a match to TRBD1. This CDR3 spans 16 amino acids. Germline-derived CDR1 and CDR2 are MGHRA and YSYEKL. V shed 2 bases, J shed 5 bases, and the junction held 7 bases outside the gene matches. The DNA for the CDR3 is TGCGCCAGCAGCCAACTACAGGGGGTATCAAATGAAAAACTGTTTTTT. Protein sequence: CASSQLQGVSNEKLFF.

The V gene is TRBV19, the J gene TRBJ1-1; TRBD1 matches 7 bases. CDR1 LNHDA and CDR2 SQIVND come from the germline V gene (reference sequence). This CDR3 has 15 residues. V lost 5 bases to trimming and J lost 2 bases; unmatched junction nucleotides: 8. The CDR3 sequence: CASSSRGQGNTEAFF. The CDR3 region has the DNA TGTGCCAGTAGTTCAAGGGGGCAGGGCAACACTGAAGCTTTCTTT.

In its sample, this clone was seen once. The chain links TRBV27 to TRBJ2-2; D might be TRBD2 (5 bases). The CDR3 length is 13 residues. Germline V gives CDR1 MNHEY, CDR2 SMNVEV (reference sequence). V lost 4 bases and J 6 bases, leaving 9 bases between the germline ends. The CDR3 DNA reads TGTGCCAGCAGTTCCGGGGTCGCCGGGGAGCTGTTTTTT. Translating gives CASSSGVAGELFF.

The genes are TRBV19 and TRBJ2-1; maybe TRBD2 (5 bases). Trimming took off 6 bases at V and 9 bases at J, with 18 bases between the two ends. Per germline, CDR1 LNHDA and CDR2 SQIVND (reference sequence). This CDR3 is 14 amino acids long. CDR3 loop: CASSLSASSIEQFF. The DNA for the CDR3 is TGTGCCAGTAGCTTGTCTGCTAGCTCTATTGAGCAGTTCTTC.

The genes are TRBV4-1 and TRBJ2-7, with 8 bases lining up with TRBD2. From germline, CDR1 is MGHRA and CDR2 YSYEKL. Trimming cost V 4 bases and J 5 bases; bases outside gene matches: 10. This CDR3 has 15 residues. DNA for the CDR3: TGCGCCAGCAGCCTGAGAGACGGGGGGGGCCACGAGCAGTACGTC. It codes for CASSLRDGGGHEQYV.

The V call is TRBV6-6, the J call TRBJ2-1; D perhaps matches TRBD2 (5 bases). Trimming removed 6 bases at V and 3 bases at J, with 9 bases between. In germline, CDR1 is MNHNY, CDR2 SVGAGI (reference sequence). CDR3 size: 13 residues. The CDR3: CASREDYYNEQFF. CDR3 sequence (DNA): TGTGCCAGCAGGGAAGACTACTACAATGAGCAGTTCTTC.

The CDR3 protein is CASASWGDTENTEAFF. The DNA for the CDR3 is TGTGCCAGCGCCTCATGGGGGGACACGGAGAACACTGAAGCTTTCTTT. The chain employs TRBV2 and TRBJ1-1, with TRBD1 as a possible D gene (6 bases). This CDR3 has 16 amino acids. Germline values: CDR1 SNHLY, CDR2 FYNNEI. V lost 8 bases and J 1 base, leaving 20 bases between the germline ends.

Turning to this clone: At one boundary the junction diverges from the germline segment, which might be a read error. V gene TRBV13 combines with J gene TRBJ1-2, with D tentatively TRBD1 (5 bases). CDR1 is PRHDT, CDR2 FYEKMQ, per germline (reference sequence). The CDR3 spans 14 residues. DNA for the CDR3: TGTGCCAGCAGCCTAGGGACGCCTGGCTATGGCTACACCTTC. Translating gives CASSLGTPGYGYTF. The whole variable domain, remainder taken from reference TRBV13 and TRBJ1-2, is AAGVIQSPRHLIKEKRETATLKCYPIPRHDTVYWYQQGPGQDPQFLISFYEKMQSDKGSIPDRFSAQQFSDYHSELNMSSLELGDSALYFCASSLGTPGYGYTFGSGTRLTVV.